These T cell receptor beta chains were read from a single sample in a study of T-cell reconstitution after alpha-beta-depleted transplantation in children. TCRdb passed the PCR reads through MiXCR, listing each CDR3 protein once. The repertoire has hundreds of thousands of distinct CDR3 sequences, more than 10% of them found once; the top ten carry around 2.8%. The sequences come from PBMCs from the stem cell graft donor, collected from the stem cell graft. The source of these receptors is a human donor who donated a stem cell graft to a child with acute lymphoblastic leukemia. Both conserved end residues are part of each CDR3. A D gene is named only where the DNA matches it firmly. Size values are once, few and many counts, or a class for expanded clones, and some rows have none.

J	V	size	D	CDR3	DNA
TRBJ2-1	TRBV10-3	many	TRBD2	CAISEPGLAGNYNEQFF	TGTGCCATCAGTGAGCCGGGACTAGCGGGAAACTACAATGAGCAGTTCTTC
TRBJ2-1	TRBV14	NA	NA	CASGRATMDEQFF	TGTGCCAGCGGCAGAGCCACAATGGATGAGCAGTTCTTC
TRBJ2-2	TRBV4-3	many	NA	CASSQVRTATGELFF	TGCGCCAGCAGCCAAGTCCGGACGGCTACCGGGGAGCTGTTTTTT
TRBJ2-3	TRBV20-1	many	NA	CSAHPRLGGDTQYF	TGCAGTGCTCATCCCCGACTGGGTGGAGATACGCAGTATTTT
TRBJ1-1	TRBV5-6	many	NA	CASSFSRGEAFF	TGTGCCAGCAGCTTCAGTAGGGGTGAAGCTTTCTTT
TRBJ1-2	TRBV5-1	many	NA	CASSGELNYGYTF	TGCGCCAGCAGCGGCGAGCTCAACTATGGCTACACCTTC
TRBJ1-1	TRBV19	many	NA	CASATRGLLNTEAFF	TGTGCCAGTGCCACCCGGGGACTCCTGAACACTGAAGCTTTCTTT
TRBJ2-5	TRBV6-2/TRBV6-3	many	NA	CASSIADLTRGETQYF	TGTGCCAGCAGTATAGCGGACCTAACGCGAGGCGAGACCCAGTACTTC
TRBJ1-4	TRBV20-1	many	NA	CSARPPNEREKLFF	TGCAGTGCTAGGCCGCCTAATGAGAGGGAAAAACTGTTTTTT
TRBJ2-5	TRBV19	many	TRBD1	CASRSDRGETQYF	TGTGCCAGCAGATCGGACAGGGGAGAGACCCAGTACTTC
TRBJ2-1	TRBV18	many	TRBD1	CASSPPGLKGASSYNEQFF	TGTGCCAGCTCACCACCGGGTCTAAAGGGGGCGAGCTCCTACAATGAGCAGTTCTTC
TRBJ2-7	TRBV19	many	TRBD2	CASSIGEGLPYEQYF	TGTGCCAGTAGTATCGGGGAGGGCCTTCCCTACGAGCAGTACTTC
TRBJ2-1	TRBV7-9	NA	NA	CASSLAFSVDEQFF	TGTGCCAGCAGCTTAGCTTTTAGCGTGGATGAGCAGTTCTTC
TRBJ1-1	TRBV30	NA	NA	CAWTNTRGGTEAFF	TGTGCCTGGACCAATACAAGGGGCGGCACTGAAGCTTTCTTT
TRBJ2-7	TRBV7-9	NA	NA	CASLDERYEQYF	TGTGCCAGCTTGGACGAAAGGTACGAGCAGTACTTC
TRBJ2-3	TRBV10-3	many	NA	CAISESGPDTQYF	TGTGCCATCAGTGAGTCTGGGCCAGATACGCAGTATTTT
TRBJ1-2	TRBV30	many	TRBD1	CAWSSGQVRRYGYTF	TGTGCCTGGAGCTCGGGACAGGTCAGACGCTATGGCTACACCTTC
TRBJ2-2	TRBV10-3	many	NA	CAIGRGQNTGELFF	TGTGCCATAGGGAGGGGACAGAACACCGGGGAGCTGTTTTTT
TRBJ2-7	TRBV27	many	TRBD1	CASKNRGSSYEQYF	TGTGCCAGTAAAAACAGGGGGAGCTCCTACGAGCAGTACTTC
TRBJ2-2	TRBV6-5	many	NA	CASSPGFANTGELFF	TGTGCCAGCAGCCCGGGATTCGCGAACACCGGGGAGCTGTTTTTT
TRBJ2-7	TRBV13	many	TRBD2	CASSTGLAAYEQYF	TGTGCCAGCAGCACCGGACTAGCGGCCTACGAGCAGTACTTC
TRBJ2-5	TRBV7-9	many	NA	CASSLWTDQETQYF	TGTGCCAGCAGCTTATGGACAGATCAAGAGACCCAGTACTTC
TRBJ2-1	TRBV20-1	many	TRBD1	CSVEGPGQGAYNEQFF	TGCAGTGTTGAAGGCCCGGGACAGGGGGCCTACAATGAGCAGTTCTTC
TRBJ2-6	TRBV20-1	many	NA	CSARDVSGANVLTF	TGCAGTGCTAGAGATGTGTCTGGGGCCAACGTCCTGACTTTC
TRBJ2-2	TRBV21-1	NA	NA	CAPRGANTGELFF	TGTGCCCCCCGAGGGGCCAACACCGGGGAGCTGTTTTTT
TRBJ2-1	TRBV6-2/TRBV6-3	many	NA	CASSAGSSNEQFF	TGTGCCAGCAGCGCAGGAAGCTCCAATGAGCAGTTCTTC
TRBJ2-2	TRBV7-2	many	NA	CASSPPDRELFF	TGTGCCAGCAGCCCCCCCGACCGGGAGCTGTTTTTT
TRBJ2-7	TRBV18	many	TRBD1	CASSPGEGGIYEQYF	TGTGCCAGCTCACCAGGGGAAGGGGGCATATACGAGCAGTACTTC
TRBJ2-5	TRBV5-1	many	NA	CASSLDAGQQETQYF	TGCGCCAGCAGCTTGGACGCGGGACAGCAAGAGACCCAGTACTTC
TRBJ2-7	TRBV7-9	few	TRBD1	CASSETGLREQYF	TGTGCCAGCAGCGAGACAGGGCTGAGGGAGCAGTACTTC
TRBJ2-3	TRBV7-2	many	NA	CASSEAGTTDTQYF	TGTGCCAGCAGCGAAGCCGGGACCACAGATACGCAGTATTTT
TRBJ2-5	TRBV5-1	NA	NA	CASSLDGFQETQYF	TGCGCCAGCAGCTTGGACGGATTCCAAGAGACCCAGTACTTC
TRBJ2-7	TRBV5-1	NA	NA	CASSWESDYEQYF	TGCGCCAGCAGCTGGGAATCAGACTACGAGCAGTACTTC
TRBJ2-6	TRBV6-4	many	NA	CASSDRSGANVLTF	TGTGCCAGCAGTGACCGATCTGGGGCCAACGTCCTGACTTTC
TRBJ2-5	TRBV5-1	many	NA	CASRGLQETQYF	TGCGCCAGCCGGGGGTTACAAGAGACCCAGTACTTC
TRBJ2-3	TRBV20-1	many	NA	CSAQGGVIADTQYF	TGCAGTGCCCAGGGGGGGGTGATCGCAGATACGCAGTATTTT
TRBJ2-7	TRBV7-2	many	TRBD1	CASSYAGTGIAHEQYF	TGTGCCAGCAGCTACGCCGGGACAGGGATCGCCCACGAGCAGTACTTC
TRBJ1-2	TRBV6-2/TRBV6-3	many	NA	CASSYSRTAYGYTF	TGTGCCAGCAGTTACTCTCGGACAGCGTATGGCTACACCTTC
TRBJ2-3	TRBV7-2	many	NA	CASSLDHADTQYF	TGTGCCAGCAGCTTAGACCACGCAGATACGCAGTATTTT
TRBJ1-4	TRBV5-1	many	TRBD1	CASSAGQPTNEKLFF	TGCGCCAGCAGCGCGGGACAGCCAACTAATGAAAAACTGTTTTTT
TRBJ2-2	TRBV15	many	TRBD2	CATSRDRSGGPTGELFF	TGTGCCACCAGCAGAGATCGAAGCGGGGGGCCCACCGGGGAGCTGTTTTTT
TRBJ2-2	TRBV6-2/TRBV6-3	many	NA	CASIGRGTGELFF	TGTGCCAGCATTGGAAGGGGAACCGGGGAGCTGTTTTTT
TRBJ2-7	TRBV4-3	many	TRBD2	CASSQEGLAGAAEQYF	TGCGCCAGCAGCCAAGAAGGGCTAGCGGGGGCGGCCGAGCAGTACTTC
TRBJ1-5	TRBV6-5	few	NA	CASSHRAPNQPQHF	TGTGCCAGCAGTCACCGGGCCCCCAATCAGCCCCAGCATTTT
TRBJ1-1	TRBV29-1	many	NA	CSVERRGTEAFF	TGCAGCGTTGAAAGGAGGGGCACTGAAGCTTTCTTT
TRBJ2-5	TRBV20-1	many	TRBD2	CSPRDYQETQYF	TGCAGCCCCCGGGACTATCAAGAGACCCAGTACTTC